The source of this T cell receptor (beta chain) is a study of technical replicates of blood from several donors (dated by TCRdb to the late 2010s). Points on this clone: Its antigen remains undetermined. Within one base of it there is no much larger clone, and no base qualities were kept.

The library was generated by the immunoSEQ multiplex PCR assay. TCRdb holds this immuneACCESS table with in-frame rearrangements only. Some clones are missing; in checked studies, unresolved V genes explain under half, and the rest has no known cause. Within this sample are 79,000 or so clones, with 90% to 95% of them counted one time only. The ten most abundant clones make up about 0.37% of the sample. The sample comprised T cells isolated from PBMCs. The TCR was taken from a human donor in good health.

The CDR3 region reads CAWSVRGQPQHF. The bases are TGTGCCTGGAGTGTACGAGGGCAGCCCCAGCATTTT. In this chain, TRBV30 is recombined with TRBJ1-5, with the D gene uncertain. The germline V gene (reference sequence) sets CDR1 to GTSNPN and CDR2 to SVGIG. The junction shows trimming of 0 bases on V and 7 bases on J, plus 7 bases between the germline ends. From cysteine to phenylalanine, the CDR3 is 12 amino acids long. Of all the DNA, just the CDR3 is kept, 36 bases in frame from base 1.